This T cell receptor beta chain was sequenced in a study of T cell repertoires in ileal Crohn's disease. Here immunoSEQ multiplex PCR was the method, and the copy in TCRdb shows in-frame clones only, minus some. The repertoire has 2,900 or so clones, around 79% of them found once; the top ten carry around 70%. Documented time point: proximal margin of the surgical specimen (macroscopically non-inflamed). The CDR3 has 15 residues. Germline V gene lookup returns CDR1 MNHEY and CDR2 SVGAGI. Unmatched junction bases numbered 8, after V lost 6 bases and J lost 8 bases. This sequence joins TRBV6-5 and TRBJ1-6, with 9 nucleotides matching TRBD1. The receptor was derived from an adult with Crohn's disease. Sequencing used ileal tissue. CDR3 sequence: CASRSRDREHSPLHF. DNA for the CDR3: TGTGCCAGCAGGTCCCGGGACAGGGAACATTCACCCCTCCACTTT.